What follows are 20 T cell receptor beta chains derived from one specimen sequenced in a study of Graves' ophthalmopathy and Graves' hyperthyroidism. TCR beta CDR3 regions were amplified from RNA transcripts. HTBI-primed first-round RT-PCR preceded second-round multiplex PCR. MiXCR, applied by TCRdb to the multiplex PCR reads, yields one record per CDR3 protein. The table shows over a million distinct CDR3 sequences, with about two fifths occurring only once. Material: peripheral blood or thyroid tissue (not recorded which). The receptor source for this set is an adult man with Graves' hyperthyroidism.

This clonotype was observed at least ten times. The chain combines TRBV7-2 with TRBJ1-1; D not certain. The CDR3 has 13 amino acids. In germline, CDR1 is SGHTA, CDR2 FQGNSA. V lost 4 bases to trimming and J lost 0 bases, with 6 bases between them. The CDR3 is CASSSQMNTEAFF. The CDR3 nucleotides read TGTGCCAGCAGCTCACAGATGAACACTGAAGCTTTCTTT.

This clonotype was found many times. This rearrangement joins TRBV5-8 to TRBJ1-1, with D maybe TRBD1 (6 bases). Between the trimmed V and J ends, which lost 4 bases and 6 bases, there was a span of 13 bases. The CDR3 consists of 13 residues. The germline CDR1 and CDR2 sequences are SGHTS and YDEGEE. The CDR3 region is CASSPGQRAEAFF. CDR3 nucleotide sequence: TGTGCCAGCAGCCCCGGACAGAGGGCTGAAGCTTTCTTT.

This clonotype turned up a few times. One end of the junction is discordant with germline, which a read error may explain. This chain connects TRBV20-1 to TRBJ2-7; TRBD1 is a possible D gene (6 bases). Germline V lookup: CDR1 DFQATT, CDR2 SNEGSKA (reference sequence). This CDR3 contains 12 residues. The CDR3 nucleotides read TGTGGGGGCCGCCCGAACGCTTACGAGCAGTACTTC. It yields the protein CGGRPNAYEQYF.

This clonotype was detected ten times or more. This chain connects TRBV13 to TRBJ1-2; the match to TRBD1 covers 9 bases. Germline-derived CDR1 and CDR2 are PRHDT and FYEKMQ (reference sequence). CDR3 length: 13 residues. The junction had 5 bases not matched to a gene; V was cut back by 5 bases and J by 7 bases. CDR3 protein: CASSPGTGFGYTF. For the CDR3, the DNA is TGTGCCAGCAGCCCCGGGACAGGGTTTGGCTACACCTTC.

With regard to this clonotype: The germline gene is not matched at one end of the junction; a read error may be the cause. The chain's CDR3 is CASSILGVGTEALF. In DNA form, the CDR3 reads TGTGCCAGTAGTATCTTGGGGGTTGGCACTGAAGCTCTCTTT. This chain uses TRBV19 with TRBJ1-1; a weak D match, TRBD1 (5 bases). In germline, CDR1 is LNHDA, CDR2 SQIVND (reference sequence). The CDR3 sequence is 14 residues long.

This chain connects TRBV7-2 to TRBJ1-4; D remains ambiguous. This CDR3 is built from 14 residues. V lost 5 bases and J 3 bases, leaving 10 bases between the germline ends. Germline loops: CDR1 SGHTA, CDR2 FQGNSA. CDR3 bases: TGTGCCAGCAGCCCGGGTATGGCTAATGAAAAACTGTTTTTT. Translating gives CASSPGMANEKLFF.

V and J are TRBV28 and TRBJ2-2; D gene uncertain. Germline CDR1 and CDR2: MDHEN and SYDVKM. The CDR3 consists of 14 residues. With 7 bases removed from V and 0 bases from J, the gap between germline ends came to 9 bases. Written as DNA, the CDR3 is TGTGCCAGCAAGGTTTCTCCGAACACCGGGGAGCTGTTTTTT. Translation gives CASKVSPNTGELFF.

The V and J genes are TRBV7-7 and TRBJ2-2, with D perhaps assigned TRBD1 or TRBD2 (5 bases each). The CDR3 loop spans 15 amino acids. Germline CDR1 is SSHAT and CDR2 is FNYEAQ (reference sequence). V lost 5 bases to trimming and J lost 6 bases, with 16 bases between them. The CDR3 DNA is TGTGCCAGCAGCACCGGGACCCGGCTCCCCGGGGAGCTGTTTTTT. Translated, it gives CASSTGTRLPGELFF.

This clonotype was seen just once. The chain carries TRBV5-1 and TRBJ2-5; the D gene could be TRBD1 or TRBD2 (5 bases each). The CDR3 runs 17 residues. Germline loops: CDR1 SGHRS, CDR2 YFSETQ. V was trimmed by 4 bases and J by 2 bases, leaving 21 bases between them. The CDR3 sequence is CASSRRGSGDLQETQYF. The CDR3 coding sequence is TGCGCCAGCAGCCGACGAGGGTCTGGGGACCTACAAGAGACCCAGTACTTC.

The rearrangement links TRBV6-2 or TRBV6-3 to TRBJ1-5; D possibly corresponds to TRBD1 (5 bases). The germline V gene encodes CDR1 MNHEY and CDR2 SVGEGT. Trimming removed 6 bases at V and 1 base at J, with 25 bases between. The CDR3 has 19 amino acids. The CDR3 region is CASSPLSAGRLGSNQPQHF. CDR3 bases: TGTGCCAGCAGCCCCCTATCGGCGGGGCGCCTGGGGAGCAATCAGCCCCAGCATTTT.

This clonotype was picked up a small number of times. CDR3 in DNA: TGTGCCAGCTCCATAGCGGGGGATAACTACGAGCAGTACTTC. Translation gives CASSIAGDNYEQYF. The V and J genes are TRBV12-3 or TRBV12-4 and TRBJ2-7, with 9 bases fitting TRBD2. CDR3 length: 14 residues. V was pared by 8 bases and J by 3 bases, with 8 bases of the junction left unmatched.

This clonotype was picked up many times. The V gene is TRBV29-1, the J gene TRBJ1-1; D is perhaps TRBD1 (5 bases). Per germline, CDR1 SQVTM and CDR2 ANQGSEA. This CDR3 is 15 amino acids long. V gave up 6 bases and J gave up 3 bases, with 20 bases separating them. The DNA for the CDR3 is TGCAGCGTATGGCAAAGGGGTGGAAAGGACACTGAAGCTTTCTTT. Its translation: CSVWQRGGKDTEAFF.

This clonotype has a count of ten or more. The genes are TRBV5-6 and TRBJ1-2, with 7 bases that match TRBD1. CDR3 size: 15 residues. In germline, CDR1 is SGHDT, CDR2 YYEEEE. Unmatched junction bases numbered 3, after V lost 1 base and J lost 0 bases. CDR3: CASSLMGQTNYGYTF. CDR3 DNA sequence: TGTGCCAGCAGCTTGATGGGACAGACTAACTATGGCTACACCTTC.

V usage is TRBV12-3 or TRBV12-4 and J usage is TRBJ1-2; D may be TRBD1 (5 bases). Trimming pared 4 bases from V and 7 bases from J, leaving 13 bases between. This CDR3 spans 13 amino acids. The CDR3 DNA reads TGTGCCAGCAGTTCACCTGGGACGGGTGGCTACACCTTC. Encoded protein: CASSSPGTGGYTF.

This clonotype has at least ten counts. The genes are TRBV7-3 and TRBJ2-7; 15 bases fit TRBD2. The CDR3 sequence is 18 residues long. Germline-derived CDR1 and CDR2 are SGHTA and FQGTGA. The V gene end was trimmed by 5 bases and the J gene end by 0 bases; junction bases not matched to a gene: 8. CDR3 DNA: TGTGCCAGCAGCCGAAGGACTAGCGGGAGGGCCGGCTCCTACGAGCAGTACTTC. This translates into CASSRRTSGRAGSYEQYF.

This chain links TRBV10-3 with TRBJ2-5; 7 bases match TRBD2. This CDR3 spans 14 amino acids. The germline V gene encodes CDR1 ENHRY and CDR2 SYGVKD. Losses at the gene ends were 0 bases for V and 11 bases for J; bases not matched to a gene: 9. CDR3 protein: CAISESRQGGNQYF. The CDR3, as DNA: TGTGCCATCAGTGAGTCGCGTCAGGGAGGGAATCAGTACTTC.

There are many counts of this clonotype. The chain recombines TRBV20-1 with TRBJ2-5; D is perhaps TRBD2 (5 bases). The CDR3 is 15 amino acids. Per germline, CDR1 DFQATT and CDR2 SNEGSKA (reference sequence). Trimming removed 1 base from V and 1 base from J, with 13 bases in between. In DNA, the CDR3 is TGCAGTGCTAGAGGCCGGGGAATGGGCCAAGAGACCCAGTACTTC. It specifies CSARGRGMGQETQYF.

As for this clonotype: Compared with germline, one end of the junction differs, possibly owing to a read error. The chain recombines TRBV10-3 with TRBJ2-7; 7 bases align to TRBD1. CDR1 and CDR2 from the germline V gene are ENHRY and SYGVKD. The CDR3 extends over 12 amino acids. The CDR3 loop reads CATEGGVGELYF. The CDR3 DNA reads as TGTGCCACGGAAGGGGGCGTGGGGGAGCTGTACTTC.

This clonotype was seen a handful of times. CDR3 loop: CAISLASQETQYF. The CDR3 nucleotides are TGTGCCATCAGTCTAGCCTCCCAAGAGACCCAGTACTTC. This rearrangement joins TRBV10-3 to TRBJ2-5, with a tentative D call TRBD2 (5 bases). The CDR3 has 13 residues. V lost 5 bases to trimming and J lost 1 base, with 8 bases between them. Germline V CDR1 and CDR2: ENHRY, SYGVKD.

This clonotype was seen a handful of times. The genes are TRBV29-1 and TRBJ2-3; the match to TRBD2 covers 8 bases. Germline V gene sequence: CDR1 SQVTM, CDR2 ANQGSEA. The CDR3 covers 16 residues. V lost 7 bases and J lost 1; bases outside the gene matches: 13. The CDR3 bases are TGCAGCGCAGGCCGAGGGACTAGGGAGCGCACAGATACGCAGTATTTT. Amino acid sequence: CSAGRGTRERTDTQYF.